This T cell receptor (beta chain) was recovered during a study of CD8 T cells in Susac syndrome (dated by TCRdb to about 2019). Context from the whole study: Of the Susac syndrome patients who were sequenced, over five had clinically active disease and eight were in clinical remission. Repertoire sequencing was used to test whether CD8+ T cell activation and differentiation in Susac syndrome was antigen driven. Susac syndrome patients were therapy-naive, on corticosteroids (some also receiving IVIg), or on IVIg alone at blood withdrawal. The study compared CD8+ T cell repertoire clonality among 12 healthy donors, around 14 Susac syndrome patients and around 16 multiple sclerosis patients.

The paper as a whole reports these results and caveats: Clonal expansion was seen in Susac syndrome CD8+ repertoires, peaking in CD8+ TEMRA cells and being greater in clinically active patients than in remitting ones. In the total CD8+ and CD8+ TEMRA repertoires, approximately 17 and five Susac-specific public clones, respectively, were identified. The study acknowledged that relatively few individuals were included in the TCR sequencing and HLA analysis.

RNA was extracted using the RNeasy kit, and 0.5 to 1 microgram was reverse transcribed with random hexamers. The immunoSEQ multiplex PCR assay, covering 54 Vbeta and 13 Jbeta segments, was used to amplify TCR beta CDR3 regions. Bias from PCR amplification was corrected by using a synthetic template baseline for primer optimization and for computational correction. The published analysis was carried out like this. Only productive sequences were kept, with reads annotated to V, D and J genes according to IMGT and analyzed in immunoSEQ Analyzer. To calculate clonality, Shannon entropy was normalized by log2 of the number of productive unique sequences and then subtracted from one. For each patient and control, public and private clones were evaluated within the 100 most prevalent clones. Clones were defined as Susac-specific when absent from the healthy and MS cohorts, from approximately 1,100 published viral clones and from other ImmuneACCESS disease sequences. TCRdb reprocessing: public reads trimmed at Q25 with fastp, clones called with MiXCR, in-frame beta chains kept. Rows matching on CDR3 protein sequence are summarized as one entry with the most common DNA and genes. TCRdb, rather than the study authors, made the V and J calls. The sample includes about 100,000 distinct CDR3 sequences, with nearly 97% observed a single time. The top ten clones comprise 0.3% of the sample.

Details on this clonotype: Its antigen target is currently unknown. The sample holds no much larger clone one base away, and base qualities are not on file.

From the cysteine through the phenylalanine, the CDR3 covers 11 amino acids. The DNA shown is the 33-base CDR3, in frame from base 1. Trimming costs V 3 bases and J 5 bases, and their ends lie 4 bases apart. Reading the germline V gene gives CDR1 SGHTA and CDR2 FQGNSA. Peripheral blood CD8+ and CD4+ T cells from healthy donors, Susac syndrome patients and multiple sclerosis patients were profiled using high-throughput TCR beta sequencing. Susac syndrome patients met recently defined diagnostic criteria for definite or probable disease. Bulk CD8+ and CD4+ T cells were purified by magnetic negative isolation, whereas CD8+ TEMRA cells were enriched by FACS. Blood was collected in EDTA tubes and processed within 24 hours, with PBMCs isolated through density gradient centrifugation. PBMCs intended for TCR sequencing were cryopreserved in liquid nitrogen and were subsequently thawed in a 37 degrees C water bath. A purity of at least 90% was achieved for sorted or isolated CD4+, CD8+ and CD8+ TEMRA cells.

Sequenced material: CD8+ T cells from PBMCs. The source of this sequence is a human donor with Susac syndrome. Rearrangement joined TRBV7-2 to TRBJ2-5, with the D gene call left open. The CDR3 protein sequence reads: CASSFFETQYF. The DNA reads TGTGCCAGCAGCTTTTTCGAGACCCAGTACTTC.